This passage covers 14 T cell receptor beta chains from one sample sequenced in a study of identical twins (TCRdb year 2016). Libraries were made using 5' RACE. The instrument was an Illumina HiSeq 2000. TCRdb passed the public sequencing reads through fastp at Q25 and MiXCR, retaining productive beta sequences. Rows are combined by CDR3 protein, so each entry shows the most common genes and DNA. The sample profile shows just under 650,000 distinct CDR3 sequences; 7% to 7.5% of them were found once. The leading ten clones occupy approximately 1.5% of the sample. This sample also appeared in a second study, on yellow fever vaccine responses in identical twins.

Sequenced sample: PBMCs. These TCRs come from a woman younger than 35 in good health.

V and J are TRBV10-2 and TRBJ2-3, with 7 bases aligning to TRBD2. The CDR3 is made up of 16 amino acids. The V and J ends lost 3 bases and 2 bases, in that order; junction bases with no gene match: 8. CDR1 and CDR2 from the germline V gene are WSHSY and SAAADI. The CDR3 DNA follows: TGCGCCAGCAGTGAAATGCAGCGGGGTTACACAGATACGCAGTATTTT. Encoded protein: CASSEMQRGYTDTQYF.

This clonotype has only a few counts. This rearrangement joins TRBV9 to TRBJ2-2; D is perhaps TRBD1 (6 bases). The germline V gene has CDR1 SGDLS and CDR2 YYNGEE. V lost 1 base to trimming and J lost 5 bases, with 9 bases between them. The CDR3 has 14 amino acids. CDR3 sequence reads: CASSVTGSTGELFF. The DNA of the CDR3 is TGTGCCAGCAGCGTAACAGGGAGTACCGGGGAGCTGTTTTTT.

The rearrangement joins TRBV12-3 or TRBV12-4 to TRBJ1-5; no definite D call. The CDR3 is 12 residues long. Trimming cost V 3 bases and J 11 bases, with 11 bases left between them. CDR3 coding DNA: TGTGCCAGCAGTTTTGGCCCGGAAGCCCAGCATTTT. Its protein product is CASSFGPEAQHF.

This clonotype has at least ten counts. This chain uses TRBV9 with TRBJ1-2; TRBD1 might be the D (6 bases). The V gene lost 2 bases and the J gene lost 6 bases, with 11 bases spanning the gap. The CDR3 runs to 13 residues. Germline V gene data show CDR1 as SGDLS and CDR2 as YYNGEE. CDR3 nucleotide sequence: TGTGCCAGCAGCGTGAGGGGGGATCATGGCTACACCTTC. Protein sequence: CASSVRGDHGYTF.

This clonotype was counted only a few times. This chain links TRBV20-1 with TRBJ2-3; D not certain. V was shortened by 2 bases and J by 2 bases, with 11 bases between the two germline ends. Per germline, CDR1 DFQATT and CDR2 SNEGSKA (reference sequence). This CDR3 has 14 residues. CDR3 DNA: TGCAGTGCTAGATCCAGAGGTATCACAGATACGCAGTATTTT. This codes for CSARSRGITDTQYF.

This clonotype was observed a handful of times. V gene TRBV7-9 combines with J gene TRBJ2-1; tentative D call: TRBD2 (5 bases). The length of the CDR3 is 16 residues. With 5 bases removed from V and 5 bases from J, the gap between germline ends came to 19 bases. Germline V gene sequence: CDR1 SEHNR, CDR2 FQNEAQ (reference sequence). DNA for the CDR3: TGTGCCAGCAGCCCCAGCCGCGTGGAGAGGGACAATGAGCAGTTCTTC. Translating it yields CASSPSRVERDNEQFF.

The J gene is TRBJ2-2, the V gene TRBV5-1; D gene uncertain. Per germline, CDR1 SGHRS and CDR2 YFSETQ. The CDR3 is made up of 15 amino acids. Trimming took 0 bases from V and 0 from J, leaving 6 bases between them. CDR3 nucleotides: TGCGCCAGCAGCTTGGGGGCCCCGAACACCGGGGAGCTGTTTTTT. It specifies CASSLGAPNTGELFF.

The table lists this clonotype with many counts. The CDR3 here is CAISEAGGSSYEQYV. CDR3 nucleotide sequence: TGTGCCATCAGTGAGGCAGGTGGGAGCTCCTACGAGCAGTACGTC. The chain joins TRBV10-3 to TRBJ2-7; weak D call: TRBD2 (5 bases). Per the germline V gene, CDR1 is ENHRY and CDR2 is SYGVKD. V dropped 2 bases and J dropped 0 bases, with 11 bases sitting between them. This CDR3 has 15 amino acids.

The chain has TRBV29-1 and TRBJ2-3; 8 positions agree with TRBD2. The CDR3 runs 14 residues. The trim removed 3 bases at V and 2 bases at J, leaving 4 bases unmatched. Germline loops: CDR1 SQVTM, CDR2 ANQGSEA. The CDR3 coding sequence is TGCAGCGTTGACGAACTAGCGGACACAGATACGCAGTATTTT. This gives the protein CSVDELADTDTQYF.

This clonotype has ten or more counts. V gene TRBV7-6 combines with J gene TRBJ1-4; no firm D call. V lost 5 bases and J lost 3, with 16 bases in between. The CDR3 has 16 residues. Germline V gene sequence: CDR1 SGHVS, CDR2 FNYEAQ. CDR3 sequence: CASSRSAGHSNEKLFF. The DNA for the CDR3 is TGTGCCAGCAGCCGATCCGCTGGCCATTCTAATGAAAAACTGTTTTTT.

This clonotype was recorded a few times. V gene TRBV20-1 combines with J gene TRBJ2-1, with unresolved D. The CDR3 sequence is 16 residues long. Germline loops: CDR1 DFQATT, CDR2 SNEGSKA (reference sequence). The V end was cut by 0 bases, the J end by 7 bases, with 19 bases between. The CDR3 DNA is TGCAGTGCTAGAGATCAGGACGTAGCAGGAGAAAATGAGCAGTTCTTC. This sequence encodes CSARDQDVAGENEQFF.

Ten or more counts support this clonotype. This chain's CDR3 is CASSLGTRTGELFF. In nucleotides, the CDR3 is TGTGCCAGCAGCTTAGGGACCCGCACCGGGGAGCTGTTTTTT. The genes are TRBV3-1 and TRBJ2-2; D may be TRBD1 or TRBD2 (5 bases each). The CDR3 consists of 14 residues. Germline values: CDR1 LGHDT, CDR2 YNNKEL (reference sequence). V lost 5 bases to trimming and J lost 4 bases, with 11 bases between them.

This sequence joins TRBV5-1 and TRBJ2-2; 14 nucleotides agree with TRBD2. CDR1 is SGHRS, CDR2 YFSETQ, per germline. The V segment lost 3 bases and the J segment 5 bases; nucleotides outside the gene matches: 9. This CDR3 has 18 residues. CDR3 DNA: TGCGCCAGCAGCTCACCGGGACTAGCGGGAGCCCTAACCGGGGAGCTGTTTTTT. Protein product: CASSSPGLAGALTGELFF.

The chain couples TRBV20-1 to TRBJ2-1; 9 bases are a match to TRBD2. Trimming cost V 3 bases and J 5 bases; bases outside gene matches: 5. The CDR3 is made up of 14 amino acids. The germline V gene encodes CDR1 DFQATT and CDR2 SNEGSKA (reference sequence). The CDR3 sequence: CSARVLAGNNEQFF. The CDR3 DNA is TGCAGTGCTAGGGTTCTAGCGGGGAACAATGAGCAGTTCTTC.